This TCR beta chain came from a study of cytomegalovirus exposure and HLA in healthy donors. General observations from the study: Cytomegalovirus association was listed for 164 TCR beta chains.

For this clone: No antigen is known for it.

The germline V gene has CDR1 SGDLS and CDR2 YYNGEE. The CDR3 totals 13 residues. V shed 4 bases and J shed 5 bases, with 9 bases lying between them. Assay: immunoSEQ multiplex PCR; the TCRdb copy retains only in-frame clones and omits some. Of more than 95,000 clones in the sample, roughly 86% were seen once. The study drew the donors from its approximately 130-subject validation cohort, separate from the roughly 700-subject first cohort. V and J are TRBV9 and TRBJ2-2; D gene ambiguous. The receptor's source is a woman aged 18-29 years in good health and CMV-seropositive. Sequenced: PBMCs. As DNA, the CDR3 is TGTGCCAGCAGCCTAACGAGAACCGGGGAGCTGTTTTTT. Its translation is CASSLTRTGELFF.